A selection of T cell receptor beta chains follows, all from one sample in a study of response to subunit inactivated influenza vaccine. TCRdb itself ran the RT-PCR reads through MiXCR, one entry per CDR3 protein. The sample lists 500,000 to 600,000 distinct CDR3 sequences, 16% occurring once. Sequences were derived from CD4+ T cells sorted from PBMCs, sampled roughly 24 months after vaccination. The receptors were gathered from a man between 50 and 75 years old who received an inactivated influenza vaccine. Both conserved end residues are part of each CDR3. Fields, in order: clone size, D gene, V gene, J gene, CDR3 DNA, CDR3 protein. The D gene is left open where the match is weak. Clone size is stated in some rows and not others, as once, few, many or a class when expanded.

abundance: -
d_gene: -
v_gene: TRBV25-1
j_gene: TRBJ2-5
CDR3nt: TGTGCCAGCAGTGAATTGGTTGGGTACCAAGAGACCCAGTACTTC
CDR3aa: CASSELVGYQETQYF

abundance: few
d_gene: TRBD1
v_gene: TRBV7-9
j_gene: TRBJ2-7
CDR3nt: TGTGCCAGCAGCTTACTTCTGGGACAGGGGGTCTACGAGCAGTACTTC
CDR3aa: CASSLLLGQGVYEQYF

abundance: -
d_gene: TRBD1
v_gene: TRBV7-2
j_gene: TRBJ2-7
CDR3nt: TGTGCCAGCAGCCGTAGACAGGGTTTCGAGCAGTACTTC
CDR3aa: CASSRRQGFEQYF

abundance: -
d_gene: -
v_gene: TRBV19
j_gene: TRBJ2-5
CDR3nt: TGTGCCAGTAGTATTCATGGAGCGCGGGAGACCCAGTACTTC
CDR3aa: CASSIHGARETQYF

abundance: -
d_gene: -
v_gene: TRBV5-1
j_gene: TRBJ2-5
CDR3nt: TGCGCCAGCAGCACCGCAGGGGACCAAGAGACCCAGTACTTC
CDR3aa: CASSTAGDQETQYF

abundance: few
d_gene: -
v_gene: TRBV11-2
j_gene: TRBJ1-4
CDR3nt: TGTGCCAGCAGCCGGGACACCCATAATGAAAAACTGTTTTTT
CDR3aa: CASSRDTHNEKLFF

abundance: -
d_gene: -
v_gene: TRBV7-9
j_gene: TRBJ2-7
CDR3nt: TGTGCCAGCAGCTTAGCGTGGGGGGACAGAATATACGAGCAGTACTTC
CDR3aa: CASSLAWGDRIYEQYF

abundance: -
d_gene: -
v_gene: TRBV5-1
j_gene: TRBJ1-1
CDR3nt: TGCGCCAGCACCTCTCGAGGGAACACTGAAGCTTTCTTT
CDR3aa: CASTSRGNTEAFF

abundance: -
d_gene: TRBD1
v_gene: TRBV28
j_gene: TRBJ2-7
CDR3nt: TGTGCCAGCAGTTCGGGACAGGGGGGACTCTACGAGCAGTACTTC
CDR3aa: CASSSGQGGLYEQYF

abundance: few
d_gene: -
v_gene: TRBV4-2
j_gene: TRBJ2-3
CDR3nt: TGTGCCAGCAGCCAAGGAGTCCGCACAGATACGCAGTATTTT
CDR3aa: CASSQGVRTDTQYF

abundance: few
d_gene: -
v_gene: TRBV4-1
j_gene: TRBJ1-6
CDR3nt: TGCGCCAGCAGCCAAGGACAAGTAGGAAATTCACCCCTCCACTTT
CDR3aa: CASSQGQVGNSPLHF

abundance: -
d_gene: TRBD2
v_gene: TRBV7-9
j_gene: TRBJ2-3
CDR3nt: TGTGCCAGCAGCTTAGTGGGACTAGCTCCAGATACGCAGTATTTT
CDR3aa: CASSLVGLAPDTQYF

abundance: -
d_gene: -
v_gene: TRBV9
j_gene: TRBJ2-3
CDR3nt: TGTGCCAGCAGCGTATCCAGGGGAATGTCCAGCTATGTTTCAGATACGCAGTATTTT
CDR3aa: CASSVSRGMSSYVSDTQYF

abundance: many
d_gene: -
v_gene: TRBV6-2/TRBV6-3
j_gene: TRBJ2-2
CDR3nt: TGTGCCACCTTACAGGGTTTTGGCACCGGGGAGCTGTTTTTT
CDR3aa: CATLQGFGTGELFF

abundance: few
d_gene: TRBD1
v_gene: TRBV20-1
j_gene: TRBJ1-5
CDR3nt: TGCAGTGCCCTGGACAGGGGCGCGAGCAATCAGCCCCAGCATTTT
CDR3aa: CSALDRGASNQPQHF

abundance: -
d_gene: -
v_gene: TRBV20-1
j_gene: TRBJ2-1
CDR3nt: TGCAGTGCTAGAGATGGAGGGGTCGACAATGAGCAGTTCTTC
CDR3aa: CSARDGGVDNEQFF

abundance: -
d_gene: TRBD1
v_gene: TRBV29-1
j_gene: TRBJ1-2
CDR3nt: TGCAGCGTGGGTCCCGGGACAGGGTTTGGAGGCTACACCTTC
CDR3aa: CSVGPGTGFGGYTF

abundance: -
d_gene: -
v_gene: TRBV6-2/TRBV6-3
j_gene: TRBJ1-2
CDR3nt: TGTGCCAGCAGGAACCAGGGGAACTATGGCTACACCTTC
CDR3aa: CASRNQGNYGYTF

abundance: -
d_gene: TRBD1
v_gene: TRBV20-1
j_gene: TRBJ1-2
CDR3nt: TGCAGTGCTACCGACCCTTCAGACAGGGCACGCTACACCTTC
CDR3aa: CSATDPSDRARYTF

abundance: -
d_gene: -
v_gene: TRBV30
j_gene: TRBJ2-2
CDR3nt: TGTGCCTGGAGGGGAGTAGGGACCGGGGAGCTGTTTTTT
CDR3aa: CAWRGVGTGELFF

abundance: -
d_gene: TRBD2
v_gene: TRBV7-2
j_gene: TRBJ2-1
CDR3nt: TGTGCCAGCAGCTTAGGGCGAAGGGCGGGGGGCCCTAACAATGAGCAGTTCTTC
CDR3aa: CASSLGRRAGGPNNEQFF

abundance: -
d_gene: -
v_gene: TRBV6-5
j_gene: TRBJ1-5
CDR3nt: TGTGCCAGCAGTTGGGGGCCCCGAGATCAGCCCCAGCATTTT
CDR3aa: CASSWGPRDQPQHF

abundance: many
d_gene: -
v_gene: TRBV5-5
j_gene: TRBJ1-1
CDR3nt: TGTGCCAGCAGGCCGGGGTTGGGGTCCACTGAAGCTTTCTTT
CDR3aa: CASRPGLGSTEAFF

abundance: few
d_gene: -
v_gene: TRBV4-2
j_gene: TRBJ2-4
CDR3nt: TGTGCCAGCAGCCAAACAGGGGGGGAAAACATTCAGTACTTC
CDR3aa: CASSQTGGENIQYF

abundance: -
d_gene: -
v_gene: TRBV2
j_gene: TRBJ2-3
CDR3nt: TGTGCCAGCAATCCTCTTCTTTTCACAGATACGCAGTATTTT
CDR3aa: CASNPLLFTDTQYF

abundance: many
d_gene: TRBD2
v_gene: TRBV20-1
j_gene: TRBJ2-5
CDR3nt: TGCAGTGCTCAGACTAGCGGGAGGGCCAGTGAGACCCAGTACTTC
CDR3aa: CSAQTSGRASETQYF

abundance: -
d_gene: -
v_gene: TRBV5-3
j_gene: TRBJ2-4
CDR3nt: TGTGCCAGAAGCTTGGGGGGACTGGACGAGAAAAACATTCAGTACTTC
CDR3aa: CARSLGGLDEKNIQYF

abundance: few
d_gene: -
v_gene: TRBV20-1
j_gene: TRBJ2-3
CDR3nt: TGCAGTGCTAGGGGCCTTCGTGGGGGCACAGATACGCAGTATTTT
CDR3aa: CSARGLRGGTDTQYF

abundance: -
d_gene: TRBD1
v_gene: TRBV7-2
j_gene: TRBJ2-7
CDR3nt: TGTGCCAGCAGCGCCGACAGGGTCCGCTACGAGCAGTACTTC
CDR3aa: CASSADRVRYEQYF

abundance: -
d_gene: TRBD1
v_gene: TRBV27
j_gene: TRBJ2-1
CDR3nt: TGTGCCAGCAGTTCCCAGGGGGCTATAGAGCAGTTCTTC
CDR3aa: CASSSQGAIEQFF

abundance: -
d_gene: -
v_gene: TRBV6-1
j_gene: TRBJ2-3
CDR3nt: TGTGCCAGCAGTGGACAGATAGATACGCAGTATTTT
CDR3aa: CASSGQIDTQYF

abundance: -
d_gene: -
v_gene: TRBV20-1
j_gene: TRBJ2-3
CDR3nt: TGCAGTGCCAACGGGATGCGGGGACACTCCACAGATACGCAGTATTTT
CDR3aa: CSANGMRGHSTDTQYF

abundance: -
d_gene: TRBD1
v_gene: TRBV5-1
j_gene: TRBJ1-1
CDR3nt: TGCGCCAGCAGCTTGGAGGCAGGGGGCACTGAAGCTTTCTTT
CDR3aa: CASSLEAGGTEAFF

abundance: -
d_gene: TRBD1
v_gene: TRBV20-1
j_gene: TRBJ2-5
CDR3nt: TGCAGTGCTAACAGGGGGGAAGAGACCCAGTACTTC
CDR3aa: CSANRGEETQYF

abundance: -
d_gene: TRBD2
v_gene: TRBV29-1
j_gene: TRBJ2-3
CDR3nt: TGCAGCGTTTCCGGGACTAGCGGACGCACAGATACGCAGTATTTT
CDR3aa: CSVSGTSGRTDTQYF

abundance: few
d_gene: -
v_gene: TRBV27
j_gene: TRBJ2-7
CDR3nt: TGTGCCAGCAGTTCTTCCGTCAAGACCTACGAGCAGTACTTC
CDR3aa: CASSSSVKTYEQYF

abundance: -
d_gene: -
v_gene: TRBV5-1
j_gene: TRBJ1-4
CDR3nt: TGCGCCAGCACCCCCGGGCATGCAACTAATGAAAAACTGTTTTTT
CDR3aa: CASTPGHATNEKLFF

abundance: few
d_gene: -
v_gene: TRBV7-3
j_gene: TRBJ1-1
CDR3nt: TGTGCCAGCAGCTTAACGAAAGCTTTTGGGAACACTGAAGCTTTCTTT
CDR3aa: CASSLTKAFGNTEAFF

abundance: few
d_gene: -
v_gene: TRBV20-1
j_gene: TRBJ2-7
CDR3nt: TGCAGTGCTGGGGCTGTATACGAGCAGTACTTC
CDR3aa: CSAGAVYEQYF

abundance: -
d_gene: TRBD2
v_gene: TRBV12-5
j_gene: TRBJ2-7
CDR3nt: TGTGCTAGTGGTCGATGGGGTTCCGGGACTAGCGACTACGAGCAGTACTTC
CDR3aa: CASGRWGSGTSDYEQYF

abundance: -
d_gene: TRBD2
v_gene: TRBV5-4
j_gene: TRBJ2-3
CDR3nt: TGTGCCAGCAGCTCCAGCGGGAGAAGCACAGATACGCAGTATTTT
CDR3aa: CASSSSGRSTDTQYF

abundance: few
d_gene: -
v_gene: TRBV20-1
j_gene: TRBJ1-5
CDR3nt: TGCAGTGCTAGAATCCCGGGAGAGAGGAGCAATCAGCCCCAGCATTTT
CDR3aa: CSARIPGERSNQPQHF